This TCR beta chain derives from a study of T-cell reconstitution after alpha-beta-depleted transplantation in children. Findings and caveats of the study: Reported findings indicate that, about two months after transplant, alpha-beta T cells came from several hundred expanded clones, which were derived from non-depleted graft cells. From surviving recipient T cells and thymic progenitors came the high day-60 TCRbeta diversity observed in some patients.

Molecular barcoding with unique molecular identifiers was used for the TCRbeta library. Via MiXCR, TCRdb re-called the PCR reads, giving one row per CDR3 protein. The sample lists around 700,000 distinct CDR3 sequences; roughly 13% were seen once. The germline V and J ends were trimmed by 0 bases and 1 base, with 7 bases remaining between them. Germline CDR1 SGHRS, CDR2 YFSETQ. The CDR3 has 15 amino acids. This clonotype has a handful of counts. Antigen specificity is unknown. This receptor was obtained from a girl aged 2 to 9 with congenital amegakaryocytic thrombocytopenia, due to receive a stem cell transplant. Sequences were derived from PBMCs, sampled before TCRalphabeta/CD19-depleted stem cell transplant. This chain connects TRBV5-1 to TRBJ2-2; no clear D. This CDR3 reads CASSLVWQNTGELFF. In nucleotides, the CDR3 is TGCGCCAGCAGCTTGGTTTGGCAGAACACCGGGGAGCTGTTTTTT.